The clone carrying this T cell receptor beta chain was counted only a few times. Its specificity is not known. This CDR3 contains 15 residues. CDR1 and CDR2 from the germline V gene are SGHTA and FQGNSA. V was pared by 1 base and J by 4 bases, with 11 bases between. This record comes from a study of identical twins. Study outcomes and limitations: Out-of-frame alpha sequences common to twins were enriched for low generation probability. Twins' surplus sharing was weaker for beta out-of-frame sequences.

Through template switching, a universal primer site was introduced, and the cDNA contained unique molecular identifiers. One entry per CDR3 protein results from TCRdb running MiXCR on the 5' RACE reads. This sample has roughly 750,000 distinct CDR3 sequences; about 20% occur once, and the top ten carry about 4.5%. The data also belong to a second study, concerning T cells expressing NK-cell markers.

The V and J genes are TRBV7-2 and TRBJ2-1, with D possibly matching TRBD2 (6 bases). The sequencing sample was made of PBMCs. The clonotype originates from a young woman in good health. The CDR3 is CASSLERAYYNEQFF. The DNA of the CDR3 is TGTGCCAGCAGCTTAGAGCGGGCATATTACAATGAGCAGTTCTTC.